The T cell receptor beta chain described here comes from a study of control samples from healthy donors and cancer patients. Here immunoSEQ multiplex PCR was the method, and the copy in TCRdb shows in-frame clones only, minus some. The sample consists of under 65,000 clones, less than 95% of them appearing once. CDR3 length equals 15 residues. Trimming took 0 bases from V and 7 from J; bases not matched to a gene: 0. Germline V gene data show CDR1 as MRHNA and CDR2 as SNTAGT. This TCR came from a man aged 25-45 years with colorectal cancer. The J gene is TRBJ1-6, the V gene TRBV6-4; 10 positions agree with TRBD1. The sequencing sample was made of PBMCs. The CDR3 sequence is CASSDSTGGNSPLHF. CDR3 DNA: TGTGCCAGCAGTGACTCGACAGGGGGCAATTCACCCCTCCACTTT.